Listed here are 14 T cell receptor beta chains from one sample, sequenced in a study of blood T cell repertoires in COVID-19. Method: immunoSEQ multiplex PCR; TCRdb's copy keeps in-frame clones and lacks some. Of fewer than 500,000 clones listed, roughly 80% were seen once; the top ten hold under 1.2%. Sequencing was done on a sample of peripheral blood. The receptors here all came from a human donor with acute or convalescent COVID-19. The donor label of this sample is uncertain.

The rearrangement links TRBV2 to TRBJ2-1, with 10 bases lining up with TRBD2. The germline gives CDR1 SNHLY, CDR2 FYNNEI. V trimming: 8 bases; J trimming: 1 base; junction bases outside the gene matches: 5. The CDR3 has 15 residues. This chain's CDR3 is CASQLAGPSYNEQFF. The CDR3 bases are TGTGCCAGCCAACTAGCGGGACCTTCCTACAATGAGCAGTTCTTC. Full variable domain (remainder filled in from reference TRBV2 and TRBJ2-1): EPEVTQTPSHQVTQMGQEVILRCVPISNHLYFYWYRQILGQKVEFLVSFYNNEISEKSEIFDDQFSVERPDGSNFTLKIRSTKLEDSAMYFCASQLAGPSYNEQFFGPGTRLTVL.

The J gene is TRBJ2-7, the V gene TRBV19; the match to TRBD2 covers 11 bases. The length of the CDR3 is 14 residues. The trim removed 4 bases at V and 3 bases at J, leaving 2 bases unmatched. Germline V CDR1 and CDR2: LNHDA, SQIVND (reference sequence). The CDR3, as DNA: TGTGCCAGTAGTACACTAGCGGGGGACTACGAGCAGTACTTC. Encoded protein: CASSTLAGDYEQYF.

In its sample, this clone was seen a few times. The chain recombines TRBV5-1 with TRBJ2-1, with 12 positions matching TRBD2. Germline assignment: CDR1 SGHRS and CDR2 YFSETQ. CDR3 length equals 15 residues. V lost 2 bases, J lost 4 bases, and 1 base stayed unmatched. CDR3 in DNA: TGCGCCAGCAGCTTTACTAGCGGGGGGTACAATGAGCAGTTCTTC. Amino acid sequence: CASSFTSGGYNEQFF.

The J gene is TRBJ2-5, the V gene TRBV2; possible D gene TRBD1, 5 bases. Per germline, CDR1 SNHLY and CDR2 FYNNEI. The CDR3 runs to 14 residues. Trimming cost V 2 bases and J 6 bases, with 13 bases left between them. CDR3 nucleotide sequence: TGTGCCAGCAGTGAACAGGGTTTAGTTAAGACCCAGTACTTC. This encodes CASSEQGLVKTQYF.

The chain is built from TRBV2 and TRBJ1-5; 8 bases agree with TRBD1. The CDR3 spans 15 residues. Looked up from germline, CDR1 is SNHLY and CDR2 is FYNNEI. V was pared by 4 bases and J by 6 bases, with 8 bases of the junction left unmatched. CDR3 bases: TGTGCCAGCAGTGCAGGGGGCGGAATAGCTCAGCCCCAGCATTTT. As protein: CASSAGGGIAQPQHF.

The rearrangement links TRBV9 to TRBJ2-7, with TRBD2 matching 11 bases. V trimming: 0 bases; J trimming: 6 bases; junction bases outside the gene matches: 2. Germline V gene lookup returns CDR1 SGDLS and CDR2 YYNGEE. The CDR3 is 14 amino acids. The CDR3 is CASSVDSGRVEQYF. In DNA, the CDR3 is TGTGCCAGCAGCGTAGATAGCGGGAGGGTCGAGCAGTACTTC.

The J gene is TRBJ1-2, the V gene TRBV27; weak D call: TRBD1 (6 bases). Germline V CDR1 and CDR2: MNHEY, SMNVEV (reference sequence). There are 14 residues in the CDR3. Trimming shortened V by 5 bases and J by 4 bases, and 14 bases separated the two germline ends. CDR3 region: CASSLKGEGYGYTF. DNA of the CDR3: TGTGCCAGCAGTCTCAAGGGGGAGGGCTATGGCTACACCTTC.

The V gene is TRBV4-2, the J gene TRBJ1-1, with 8 bases aligning to TRBD1. The J segment lost 7 bases and the V segment lost 3 bases, leaving 10 bases of the junction unmatched. The CDR3 sequence is 15 residues long. CDR1 LGHNA and CDR2 YNFKEQ come from the germline V gene. This CDR3 is CASSHARQGRREAFF. The CDR3, as DNA: TGTGCCAGCAGCCACGCCAGACAGGGGAGGCGTGAAGCTTTCTTT.

V usage is TRBV7-9 and J usage is TRBJ1-4; the D gene is possibly TRBD1 (6 bases). The germline V gene encodes CDR1 SEHNR and CDR2 FQNEAQ (reference sequence). The V end was cut by 2 bases, the J end by 7 bases, with 14 bases between. CDR3 length: 15 amino acids. Here the CDR3 reads CASSLPGGLGEKLFF. The CDR3 nucleotides are TGTGCCAGCAGCTTACCCGGGGGGCTAGGTGAAAAACTGTTTTTT.

This clone was counted once. The rearrangement links TRBV2 to TRBJ2-3, with 8 bases fitting TRBD1. The CDR3 has 15 residues. Germline V gene sequence: CDR1 SNHLY, CDR2 FYNNEI. Losses at the gene ends were 7 bases for V and 2 bases for J; bases not matched to a gene: 8. In nucleotides, the CDR3 is TGTGCCAGCACCCTCCAGGGACAGGCCACAGATACGCAGTATTTT. It is translated as CASTLQGQATDTQYF.

This clone was seen just once. V and J are TRBV5-6 and TRBJ2-2; 15 bases align to TRBD2. The V gene's germline CDR1 is SGHDT and CDR2 YYEEEE. The CDR3 is 16 residues long. V trimming: 4 bases; J trimming: 5 bases; junction bases outside the gene matches: 3. Here the CDR3 reads CASSQGTSGGTGELFF. CDR3 nucleotides: TGTGCCAGCAGCCAAGGGACTAGCGGGGGGACCGGGGAGCTGTTTTTT.

This sequence joins TRBV6-6 and TRBJ2-2; no clear D gene. V was pared by 2 bases and J by 5 bases, with 9 bases between. Germline V gene data show CDR1 as MNHNY and CDR2 as SVGAGI (reference sequence). The CDR3 has 14 amino acids. CDR3 nucleotides: TGTGCCAGCAGTTACATTGAGATGACCGGGGAGCTGTTTTTT. Amino acid sequence: CASSYIEMTGELFF.

CDR3 DNA: TGTGCCAGCAGTGAACTTCCCGGGACAGGGACCTTCGCGGGCCCTAACTATGGCTACACCTTC. Translating gives CASSELPGTGTFAGPNYGYTF. V is TRBV6-1 and J is TRBJ1-2, with 9 bases aligning to TRBD1. The junction had 19 bases not matched to a gene; V was cut back by 2 bases and J by 0 bases. In germline, CDR1 is MNHNS, CDR2 SASEGT. The CDR3 is 21 amino acids.

The chain employs TRBV5-6 and TRBJ2-1, with TRBD2 as a possible D gene (6 bases). The CDR3 has 15 amino acids. From germline, CDR1 is SGHDT and CDR2 YYEEEE. Trimming cost V 4 bases and J 7 bases, with 18 bases left between them. The CDR3 here is CASSGGTGSMNEQFF. CDR3 nucleotide sequence: TGTGCCAGCAGCGGGGGGACTGGCTCAATGAATGAGCAGTTCTTC. The full variable domain, in which reference TRBV5-6 and TRBJ2-1 provide the parts outside the CDR3, is DAGVTQSPTHLIKTRGQQVTLRCSPKSGHDTVSWYQQALGQGPQFIFQYYEEEERQRGNFPDRFSGHQFPNYSSELNVNALLLGDSALYLCASSGGTGSMNEQFFGPGTRLTVL.